A selection of T cell receptor beta chains follows, all from one sample in a study of blood T cell repertoires in COVID-19. The assay was immunoSEQ multiplex PCR, and TCRdb's table has in-frame clones only and misses some. The sample lists around 140,000 clones, approximately 80% occurring once. Sequencing was done on a sample of peripheral blood. These receptors were taken from a human donor in a cohort sampled during active COVID-19. The conserved cysteine and the conserved F or W are not part of the CDR3 here.

j_call v_call cdr3_aa
TRBJ2-1 TRBV9 ASSLSDSSYNEQF
TRBJ2-7 TRBV2 ASRTGVAYSYEQY
TRBJ2-2 TRBV19 ASDRGSVNTGELF
TRBJ1-6 TRBV9 ASSVEVAGYNSPLH
TRBJ1-2 TRBV28 ASSLPSPSQTEGYT
TRBJ2-7 TRBV5-6 ASTPGLTGHYEQY
TRBJ1-6 TRBV28 ASSAYRGSSYNSPLH
TRBJ2-3 TRBV12-5 ASGLGTSTDTQY
TRBJ2-7 TRBV2 ASIKSRYEQY
TRBJ2-1 TRBV24-1 ATSDSSFATYNEQF
TRBJ1-2 TRBV5-6 ASSSNPGQVDYGYT
TRBJ2-1 TRBV6-5 ASSYSYSFNEQF
TRBJ1-2 TRBV21-1 ASSKAETARTGYT
TRBJ2-7 TRBV6-6 ASMQGYEQY
TRBJ1-1 TRBV3-1/TRBV3-2 ASSPQGRDTEAF
TRBJ2-2 TRBV24-1 ATSDSRWGTSNTGELF
TRBJ2-1 TRBV7-9 ASSYMTSGRVAQF
TRBJ1-1 TRBV28 ATTVGLPEAF
TRBJ2-5 TRBV3-1/TRBV3-2 ASSLQETQY
TRBJ1-5 TRBV7-2 ASSQDRDQPQH
TRBJ2-7 TRBV6-5 ASSPKDGHYEQY
TRBJ2-7 TRBV19 ASSTLYALAGARGEQY
TRBJ2-3 TRBV4-1 ASSRQNMGDTQY
TRBJ1-2 TRBV18 ASSQRQGTANYGYT
TRBJ2-7 TRBV10-3 AISDPRQGDYEQY
TRBJ2-7 TRBV7-9 ASSSGQGLEQY
TRBJ2-3 TRBV5-1 ASSPDRSTDTQY
TRBJ2-3 TRBV5-5 ASSPGTSGGTDTQY
TRBJ1-1 TRBV27 ASSTGLRGTEAF
TRBJ2-5 TRBV7-9 ASSYSPTGVETQY
TRBJ2-1 TRBV7-2 ASSSVAGISYNEQF
TRBJ2-7 TRBV11-2 ASSSTARPGQGAYEQY
TRBJ2-1 TRBV11-3 ASSLVLESHEQF
TRBJ2-2 TRBV27 ASSRDSSNTGELF
TRBJ1-1 TRBV18 ASSPSGGDTEAF
TRBJ2-3 TRBV9 ASSVRAGGPTDTQY
TRBJ2-2 TRBV6-1 ASSELGGWGTGELF
TRBJ2-3 TRBV7-2 ASSKAGFSTDTQY
TRBJ2-5 TRBV7-9 ASSLAVTDYGETQY
TRBJ2-5 TRBV6-5 ASSYGTSGTQETQY
TRBJ1-2 TRBV2 ASSVGRTNYGYT
TRBJ2-5 TRBV20-1 SATDRLAGGRGTQY
TRBJ2-1 TRBV3-1/TRBV3-2 ASTHSLGQGSNEQF
TRBJ2-7 TRBV29-1 SVTSGSRYEQY
TRBJ2-5 TRBV7-9 ASSRQGKETQY
TRBJ2-3 TRBV6-2/TRBV6-3 ASSSGRASTDTQY
TRBJ1-5 TRBV7-2 ASSSGSPNQAQH
TRBJ2-2 TRBV5-1 ASSAVPTGELF
TRBJ2-1 TRBV18 ASSPLAPTYNEQF
TRBJ2-7 TRBV27 ASKGGTSGSFYEQY
TRBJ2-5 TRBV9 ASSVEGGRFVQETQY
TRBJ2-6 TRBV5-1 ASSLHRGQGANVLT
TRBJ2-1 TRBV29-1 SVEDRWTGSLNEQF